This entry describes one TCR beta chain. The record originates from a study of T cell changes during pregnancy in multiple sclerosis. The data were produced by immunoSEQ multiplex PCR, yet TCRdb's version contains in-frame clones alone and is incomplete. The table includes roughly 86,000 clones, 85% to 95% detected once. This CDR3 spans 15 amino acids. Germline V gene data show CDR1 as MDHEN and CDR2 as SYDVKM. V gave up 4 bases and J gave up 7 bases; unmatched junction bases: 9. The source was peripheral blood, collected in the first trimester of pregnancy. The rearrangement uses TRBV28 and TRBJ1-4, with 7 positions matching TRBD1. This TCR came from a female donor with multiple sclerosis, enrolled in a pregnancy study. CDR3 protein: CASSSTGAGGEKLFF. In nucleotides, the CDR3 is TGTGCCAGCAGTTCCACAGGGGCCGGGGGTGAAAAACTGTTTTTT.